A selection of T cell receptor beta chains follows, all from one sample in a study of T-cell reconstitution after alpha-beta-depleted transplantation in children. Using its own MiXCR run on the PCR reads, TCRdb lists one record per CDR3 protein. The table shows 250,000 to 400,000 distinct CDR3 sequences, with 23% occurring only once. The starting material was PBMCs, mostly from graft donor cells, obtained 180 days after TCRalphabeta/CD19-depleted stem cell transplant. These TCRs come from a male patient younger than 18 who had a stem cell transplant for acute lymphoblastic leukemia, so the T cells may come from the graft donor. The CDR3 runs from the conserved cysteine through the conserved F or W. The D gene is left open where the match is weak. Rows may omit the clone size; those that give it use once, few, many or a size class.

V gene	clone size	J gene	D gene	CDR3 DNA	CDR3 protein
TRBV15	few	TRBJ2-1	NA	TGTGCCACCAGCAGAGATAAGCTACCCCGGGCCTACAATGAGCAGTTCTTC	CATSRDKLPRAYNEQFF
TRBV12-3/TRBV12-4	NA	TRBJ2-3	TRBD2	TGTGCCAGCAGTTTCTTACGCGGACTAGCGAGAAGCACAGATACGCAGTATTTT	CASSFLRGLARSTDTQYF
TRBV20-1	NA	TRBJ2-7	NA	TGCAGTGCGAGTCCCCTGACGAGCTCCTACGAGCAGTACTTC	CSASPLTSSYEQYF
TRBV18	few	TRBJ2-3	NA	TGTGCCAGCTCACCAAGGGTTGACACAGATACGCAGTATTTT	CASSPRVDTDTQYF
TRBV5-5	NA	TRBJ1-1	NA	TGTGCCAGCAGCTTTCAGGTCAACACTGAAGCTTTCTTT	CASSFQVNTEAFF
TRBV5-1	NA	TRBJ2-3	TRBD2	TGCGCCAGCAGCTTGACTAGCGGGGTAACAGATACGCAGTATTTT	CASSLTSGVTDTQYF
TRBV4-1	NA	TRBJ2-1	NA	TGCGTCAGCAGCCAAATGACAGGCTTCTCCTACAATGAGCAGTTCTTC	CVSSQMTGFSYNEQFF
TRBV7-9	few	TRBJ1-5	TRBD1	TGTGCCAGCAGCCAGGACAGGGAGAGCCAGCCCCAGCATTTT	CASSQDRESQPQHF
TRBV30	few	TRBJ2-7	NA	TGTGCCTGGAGGTGGCGGGGAAGCAACGAGCAGTACTTC	CAWRWRGSNEQYF
TRBV5-1	few	TRBJ1-2	TRBD1	TGCGCCAGCAGCAACGACAGGGGGCCCTATGGCTACACCTTC	CASSNDRGPYGYTF
TRBV27	few	TRBJ1-1	NA	TGTGCCAGCACAGACAGGAACACTGAAGCTTTCTTT	CASTDRNTEAFF
TRBV9	NA	TRBJ2-1	NA	TGTGCCAGCAGCGTGGGGACGGGGCTCAATGAGCAGTTCTTC	CASSVGTGLNEQFF
TRBV20-1	NA	TRBJ2-1	TRBD2	TGCAGTGTTAAGGGGACTAGCGGATACAATGAGCAGTTCTTC	CSVKGTSGYNEQFF
TRBV12-3/TRBV12-4	few	TRBJ2-7	TRBD1	TGTGCCAGCAGTTTATCCTCCTGGGGACAGGGGCTGTACTTC	CASSLSSWGQGLYF
TRBV5-1	few	TRBJ1-1	NA	TGCGCCAGCAGCTTGGAGCCGGGGGTGAACACTGAAGCTTTCTTT	CASSLEPGVNTEAFF
TRBV3-1	NA	TRBJ2-7	TRBD2	TGTGCCAGCAGCCATCTGGGGAGGGCGGGCGAGCAGTACTTC	CASSHLGRAGEQYF
TRBV5-1	few	TRBJ2-1	TRBD1	TGCGCCAGCAGCCCCGGGACAGGGGGTCACAATGAGCAGTTCTTC	CASSPGTGGHNEQFF
TRBV27	NA	TRBJ2-7	TRBD2	TGTGCCAGCAGTATCGGACTAGCGACCTACGAGCAGTACTTC	CASSIGLATYEQYF
TRBV4-2	NA	TRBJ2-7	NA	TGTGCCAGCAGCCAAGTAATTGGCAGTTCCCGGTACGAGCAGTACTTC	CASSQVIGSSRYEQYF
TRBV20-1	few	TRBJ2-4	NA	TGCAGTGCTAGAGATCCATGGGGACAACTAGCCAAAAACATTCAGTACTTC	CSARDPWGQLAKNIQYF
TRBV12-3/TRBV12-4	NA	TRBJ1-2	NA	TGTGCCGCGGGAGGCAGGACCCAAACACGGGGCTACACCTTC	CAAGGRTQTRGYTF
TRBV3-1	few	TRBJ2-1	NA	TGTGCCAGCAGCCTCGGACATATCTCCTACAATGAGCAGTTCTTC	CASSLGHISYNEQFF
TRBV4-2	few	TRBJ2-7	TRBD2	TGTGCCAGCAGCCAGGGTCTCCGACTAGCGGGAAACTACGAGCAGTACTTC	CASSQGLRLAGNYEQYF
TRBV2	NA	TRBJ2-1	TRBD2	TGTGCCAGTGGTCTTGGGACTAGCGGGAGTGAGCAGTTCTTC	CASGLGTSGSEQFF
TRBV7-8	few	TRBJ2-1	NA	TGTGCCAGCAGCTTAGCCGAACAGGAATGGTCCTACAATGAGCAGTTCTTC	CASSLAEQEWSYNEQFF
TRBV20-1	few	TRBJ2-5	TRBD2	TGCAGTACCAGGACTAGCGGGCTCCCCCAAGAGACCCAGTACTTC	CSTRTSGLPQETQYF
TRBV15	few	TRBJ2-7	NA	TGTGCCACCAGCAGAGATCCGCCAGGGGGGTCCTACGAGCAGTACTTC	CATSRDPPGGSYEQYF
TRBV6-5	few	TRBJ2-6	NA	TGTGCCAGCAGTTACGGGGGGAATGGGGCCAACGTCCTGACTTTC	CASSYGGNGANVLTF
TRBV25-1	few	TRBJ1-2	NA	TGTGCCAGCAGTGAGGGAGCATATATTTCCTATGGCTACACCTTC	CASSEGAYISYGYTF
TRBV25-1	NA	TRBJ2-7	NA	TGTGCCAGCAGTGAATGGGGGGAAATGACCTACGAGCAGTACTTC	CASSEWGEMTYEQYF
TRBV5-4	few	TRBJ2-1	TRBD2	TGTGCCAGCAGCCCCGGCCTAGCGGGACGGGACAATGAGCAGTTCTTC	CASSPGLAGRDNEQFF
TRBV27	few	TRBJ1-5	NA	TGTGCCAGCTCTAACTTTTACTATCAGCCCCAGCATTTT	CASSNFYYQPQHF
TRBV2	few	TRBJ2-1	NA	TGTGCCAGCAGTAATTACCGTAGAGCCTACAATGAGCAGTTCTTC	CASSNYRRAYNEQFF
TRBV18	NA	TRBJ2-1	NA	TGTGCCAGCTCACTTAGCCCGACTCCGTACAATGAGCAGTTCTTC	CASSLSPTPYNEQFF
TRBV10-1	NA	TRBJ2-1	NA	TGCGCCAGCAGTGTCGTAGGGGAAGACAATGAGCAGTTCTTC	CASSVVGEDNEQFF
TRBV5-6	many	TRBJ2-6	NA	TGTGCCAGCAGCTTGAGGGTAGCTGGGGCCAACGTCCTGACTTTC	CASSLRVAGANVLTF
TRBV20-1	few	TRBJ2-2	TRBD2	TGCAGTGCTAGACGACTAGCGGGAGGGGGGGAGCTGTTTTTT	CSARRLAGGGELFF
TRBV10-2	NA	TRBJ1-1	NA	TGCGCCAGCAGTCGAGCGGGGACGGGTACTGAAGCTTTCTTT	CASSRAGTGTEAFF
TRBV6-5	NA	TRBJ2-1	TRBD1	TGTGCCAGCAGTTACGAGTGGGGGCAGGGGGCGAGTACAGGTGAGCAGTTCTTC	CASSYEWGQGASTGEQFF
TRBV7-2	NA	TRBJ2-7	NA	TGTGCCAGCAGCTTAGTCGGCTGGGACTCCTCCTACGAGCAGTACTTC	CASSLVGWDSSYEQYF
TRBV3-1	few	TRBJ2-3	TRBD2	TGTGCCAGCAGCCAAGATATTCCGGGACTAGCGGGAGTATCAACAGATACGCAGTATTTT	CASSQDIPGLAGVSTDTQYF
TRBV5-1	NA	TRBJ2-1	NA	TGCGCCAGCTCAGTTGGTGGGTGGGAAAATGAGCAGTTCTTC	CASSVGGWENEQFF
TRBV6-1	NA	TRBJ2-7	NA	TGTGCCAGCAGTCCCCGGACGATCCGGAGCTCCTACGAGCAGTACTTC	CASSPRTIRSSYEQYF
TRBV14	NA	TRBJ1-2	NA	TGTGCCAGCAGCCAAGGGGGTTGGGGCTACACCTTC	CASSQGGWGYTF
TRBV9	NA	TRBJ2-7	NA	TGTGCCAGCAGCGTCACCCCCTCGACTGAGCTCGAGCAGTACTTC	CASSVTPSTELEQYF
TRBV20-1	NA	TRBJ2-1	NA	TGCAGTGCTAGAGAAGAAAGGTCACTCTCCGTTGACAATGAGCAGTTCTTC	CSAREERSLSVDNEQFF
TRBV19	few	TRBJ2-2	TRBD2	TGTGCCAGTAGATCCGCCCCCGGACTAGCGGGTGACACCGGGGAGCTGTTTTTT	CASRSAPGLAGDTGELFF
TRBV29-1	NA	TRBJ2-7	TRBD1	TGCAGCGTGAGGACAGGGGGATTTTACGAGCAGTACTTC	CSVRTGGFYEQYF
TRBV19	few	TRBJ2-5	NA	TGTGCCAGTAGGGGAACAGGGTTGAAAGAGACCCAGTACTTC	CASRGTGLKETQYF
TRBV10-3	few	TRBJ1-2	TRBD1	TGTGCCATCAGTGACCCGGGACAGGGGGCGAGTCGCACCTTC	CAISDPGQGASRTF
TRBV7-9	NA	TRBJ1-2	TRBD1	TGTGCCAGCAGCTTATCGGGAGGACAGGGAAGCGGCTACACCTTC	CASSLSGGQGSGYTF
TRBV9	few	TRBJ2-4	NA	TGTGCCAGCAACCCCGGGGGACTAGCCAAAAACATTCAGTACTTC	CASNPGGLAKNIQYF
TRBV27	many	TRBJ2-7	TRBD2	TGTGCCAGCAGGCGCAGACTAGCTGGGTACGAGCAGTACTTC	CASRRRLAGYEQYF
TRBV25-1	few	TRBJ1-1	NA	TGTGCCAGCAGTCCCCTCCGACAGACGCCTAACACTGAAGCTTTCTTT	CASSPLRQTPNTEAFF
TRBV4-2	NA	TRBJ2-7	TRBD2	TGTGCCAGCAGCCCCTGGACTAGCGGGACCTCCTACGAGCAGTACTTC	CASSPWTSGTSYEQYF
TRBV7-8	NA	TRBJ1-5	NA	TGTGCCAGCAGCTTATTCACAGGGAGGTCCAATCAGCCCCAGCATTTT	CASSLFTGRSNQPQHF
TRBV20-1	NA	TRBJ1-1	NA	TGCAGTGCTAGCATTGGGAACACTGAAGCTTTCTTT	CSASIGNTEAFF
TRBV5-1	few	TRBJ2-1	NA	TGCGCCAGCAGCTTGCTCCCAGCACCCAATGAGCAGTTCTTC	CASSLLPAPNEQFF
TRBV20-1	NA	TRBJ2-7	TRBD2	TGCAGTGCTAGGCTAGCGGGCATACTCTCCTACGAGCAGTACTTC	CSARLAGILSYEQYF